The next 17 T cell receptor beta chains were all read from a single sample in a study of tumor and adjacent non-tumor tissue in lung cancer. This sample's RNA came from whole unsorted tissue. Distant lung tissue was collected more than 3 cm away from the tumor edge. The library came from three nested PCR rounds adapted from ARM-PCR protocols. TCRdb used MiXCR to reprocess the multiplex PCR reads, holding one entry per CDR3 protein. The sample includes 98,000 or so distinct CDR3 sequences, 80% of them seen just once. The sequenced material came from distant non-tumor lung tissue. The source is a man in his 60s with small cell lung cancer.

This clonotype has at least ten counts. CDR3: CASSPIPRGAQYF. The CDR3 bases are TGTGCCAGCAGCCCCATCCCCCGGGGCGCGCAGTACTTC. The chain is built from TRBV7-9 and TRBJ2-7; D may match TRBD1 or TRBD2 (5 bases each). The ends were cut back, 5 bases at V and 9 bases at J, with 17 bases in the middle. CDR1 is SEHNR and CDR2 is FQNEAQ in the germline V gene (reference sequence). The CDR3 sequence is 13 residues long.

Turning to this clonotype: This clone may be a read error of a much larger clone one base away. The chain links TRBV5-1 to TRBJ2-1; 10 bases match TRBD2. Germline CDR1 reads SGHRS; CDR2 reads YFSETQ. CDR3 size: 14 residues. The CDR3 DNA reads as TGCGCCACCAGCTTTCTAGCGGGAGCGTATGAGCAGTTCTTC. This translates into CATSFLAGAYEQFF.

For this clonotype: Since a much larger clone is just one base distant, this may be a read error. The V gene is TRBV7-9, the J gene TRBJ2-3; 11 nucleotides align to TRBD2. CDR3 length equals 16 residues. Per germline, CDR1 SEHNR and CDR2 FQNEAQ (reference sequence). In nucleotides, the CDR3 is TGTGCCAGCAGCGAGCGACTAGCGGGACTCACAGATAGGCAGTATTTT. It yields the protein CASSERLAGLTDRQYF.

As for this clonotype: This may be a read error, as it is one base from a much larger clone. The chain employs TRBV30 and TRBJ2-6; weak D call: TRBD1 (5 bases). The CDR3 runs to 15 residues. The germline gives CDR1 GTSNPN, CDR2 SVGIG (reference sequence). CDR3 coding DNA: TGTGCCTGGGCCTCTCAGGGCACTGGGGCCAACGTCCTGGCTTTC. Translation: CAWASQGTGANVLAF.

The gene calls are TRBV25-1 and TRBJ1-4, with 7 positions matching TRBD1. Per germline, CDR1 MGHDK and CDR2 SYGVNS. CDR3 length equals 19 residues. Trimming at V came to 4 bases and at J to 0 bases, leaving 14 bases not matched to a gene. CDR3 nucleotides: TGTGCCAGCAGTGGGAGGTATCGTCGGACAGGACCAACTAATGAAAAACTGTTTTTT. Its translation is CASSGRYRRTGPTNEKLFF.

A remark on this clonotype: Mismatch with germline at one junction end may stem from a read error. The rearrangement links TRBV20-1 to TRBJ2-1; TRBD2 matches 9 bases. The CDR3 sequence is 16 residues long. Germline lookup yields CDR1 DFQATT and CDR2 SNEGSKA (reference sequence). CDR3 sequence (DNA): TGCAATGCTAGAGAAGCTAGCGGGATAAGGGTCAATGAGCGGTTCTTC. It yields the protein CNAREASGIRVNERFF.

Details on this clonotype: Because the CDR3 is missing its conserved closing phenylalanine or tryptophan, this is likely a read error. This chain joins TRBV11-2 and TRBJ2-1; 7 bases line up with TRBD2. J was trimmed by 5 bases and V by 8 bases; bases with no gene match: 6. In germline, CDR1 is SGHAT, CDR2 FQNNGV. The CDR3 is 13 residues long. The CDR3 region has the DNA TGTGCCAGCCAGAAGCGGGGCGACAATGAGCAGTTCCTC. Amino acids: CASQKRGDNEQFL.

Of note for this clonotype: At one end the junction does not follow the germline gene, possibly because of a read error. This chain links TRBV5-5 with TRBJ2-1, with 11 bases identical to TRBD2. The germline CDR1 and CDR2 sequences are SGHKS and YYEKEE (reference sequence). CDR3 length: 15 residues. CDR3 nucleotide sequence: TGTCCCAGCAGCTTGGGACTAGCGGTATACAATAATCAGTTCTTC. This codes for CPSSLGLAVYNNQFF.

This clonotype has a count of ten or more. The genes are TRBV5-5 and TRBJ2-7; D is unresolved. The CDR3 runs to 12 residues. CDR1 is SGHKS and CDR2 is YYEKEE in the germline V gene (reference sequence). Trimming took off 2 bases at V and 5 bases at J, with 8 bases between the two ends. The CDR3 here is CASSLSFNEQYV. DNA for the CDR3: TGTGCCAGCAGCTTAAGTTTCAACGAGCAGTACGTC.

Remarks on this clonotype: Compared with germline, one end of the junction differs, possibly owing to a read error. The rearrangement uses TRBV4-2 and TRBJ1-1; 9 positions match TRBD1. Germline-derived CDR1 and CDR2 are LGHNA and YNFKEQ. This CDR3 is built from 15 residues. The CDR3 sequence is CASSQGGQGNTDAFF. The CDR3 nucleotides read TGTGCTAGCAGCCAAGGGGGACAGGGCAACACTGATGCTTTCTTT.

Remarks on this clonotype: One junction end does not reproduce the germline sequence, and a read error may be involved. This rearrangement joins TRBV11-2 to TRBJ2-1; TRBD2 might be the D (6 bases). The CDR3 sequence is 18 residues long. Per the germline V gene, CDR1 is SGHAT and CDR2 is FQNNGV. CDR3 residues: CVSSLGVAEGYYYNEQFF. The CDR3, as DNA: TGTGTCAGCAGCTTAGGAGTAGCGGAAGGCTACTACTACAATGAGCAATTCTTC.

As regards this clonotype: The junction does not match germline at one end; this may be a read error. The rearrangement joins TRBV11-2 to TRBJ2-5, with a possible D match to TRBD2 (6 bases). CDR1 SGHAT and CDR2 FQNNGV come from the germline V gene. The CDR3 covers 13 residues. The CDR3 reads CASSLEPGGTQCF. CDR3 bases: TGTGCCAGCAGCTTAGAACCCGGAGGGACCCAGTGTTTC.

The gene calls are TRBV11-2 and TRBJ2-7, with D unresolved. This CDR3 spans 14 amino acids. The germline gives CDR1 SGHAT, CDR2 FQNNGV. The CDR3 here is CASSPGLISYEEYV. The CDR3 nucleotides read TGTGCCAGCAGCCCCGGCTTGATCTCCTACGAGGAGTACGTC.

In this sample, this clonotype turned up once. A junction boundary mismatches the germline segment, possibly from a read error. The chain recombines TRBV6-5 with TRBJ1-1, with a tentative D call TRBD1 (5 bases). The CDR3 is made up of 15 amino acids. Germline V gene sequence: CDR1 MNHEY, CDR2 SVGAGI. CDR3 sequence: CTSSDLTVDNTGAFF. The CDR3 DNA reads TGTACCAGCAGTGACTTGACAGTCGATAACACTGGAGCTTTCTTT.

V usage is TRBV30 and J usage is TRBJ2-1; possible D gene TRBD2, 5 bases. The CDR3 is made up of 13 amino acids. The V gene's germline CDR1 is GTSNPN and CDR2 SVGIG (reference sequence). The DNA for the CDR3 is TGTATCTGGAGCGGTAGGGTCTACAATGAGCAGTTCTTC. Translation: CIWSGRVYNEQFF.

As concerns this clonotype: No conserved phenylalanine or tryptophan is present at the end of the CDR3, so a read error is the likely explanation. The DNA is omitted, as the CDR3 cannot be located on it reliably, and the CDR3 follows TCRdb's listing. The CDR3 reads CASSSAQTGYRLTDTQYC. The genes are TRBV12-1 and TRBJ2-3; the table names TRBD1, a call not compared with the DNA. TRBV12-1 is a documented pseudogene. The CDR3 length is 18 residues, termini included.

Regarding this clonotype: At one of its ends the junction is not consistent with the germline gene, which may arise from a read error. The chain carries TRBV6-1 and TRBJ2-3, with D possibly being TRBD2 (6 bases). CDR1 MNHNS and CDR2 SASEGT come from the germline V gene. The CDR3 extends over 15 amino acids. This CDR3 reads CASTAPSEGSDTPYF. The CDR3 DNA reads TGTGCCAGCACCGCACCTAGCGAAGGATCAGATACGCCGTATTTT.